This is a list of T cell receptor beta chains from one sample in a study of T cell responses to AZD1222 COVID-19 vaccine. The protocol was immunoSEQ multiplex PCR, while the TCRdb copy is restricted to in-frame clones and leaves out a portion. The table lists 140,000 or so clones, around 92% of them singletons. The material sequenced was peripheral blood, taken on day 0 of AZD1222 vaccination. The receptors come from an adult in good health. Each CDR3 is given with its conserved first and last residue. A D gene is named only where the DNA matches it firmly. The size of a clone is reported for some rows only, either as once, few or many, or as a class for expanded clones.

J,V,D,size,DNA,CDR3
TRBJ2-3,TRBV11-3,.,.,TGTGCCAGCAGCGCTCGGGACTCAACAGATACGCAGTATTTT,CASSARDSTDTQYF
TRBJ2-5,TRBV30,TRBD2,.,TGTGCCTGTATAGCGGGGGGCGGAGAGGGCCAAGAGACCCAGTACTTC,CACIAGGGEGQETQYF
TRBJ2-2,TRBV5-5,.,.,TGTGCCAGCAGCAGGACTCCACCCACGACCTACACCGGGGAGCTGTTTTTT,CASSRTPPTTYTGELFF
TRBJ1-1,TRBV18,.,.,TGTGCCAGCTCACCCCTGGGTGGCGAAACTGAAGCTTTCTTT,CASSPLGGETEAFF
TRBJ2-7,TRBV19,.,.,TGTGCCAGTAGTATACAGGGGTTCGAGCAGTACTTC,CASSIQGFEQYF
TRBJ1-6,TRBV2,.,.,TGTGCCAGCAGGGACAGTCGGAGTTCACCCCTCCACTTT,CASRDSRSSPLHF
TRBJ1-4,TRBV10-3,.,.,TGTGCCATCAGTGATCCGGCCGTGGCAGTGGAAAAACTGTTTTTT,CAISDPAVAVEKLFF
TRBJ2-7,TRBV6-2/TRBV6-3,TRBD2,.,TGTGCCAGCAGTACCGGGGACTACCTACCTGAGCAGTACTTC,CASSTGDYLPEQYF
TRBJ1-4,TRBV29-1,TRBD1,.,TGCAGCGTCCCGGGACAGGGGGCATTTAATGAAAAACTGTTTTTT,CSVPGQGAFNEKLFF
TRBJ1-2,TRBV4-2,.,once,TGTGCCAGCAGCCAAGATACAGGAACTAACTATGGCTACACCTTC,CASSQDTGTNYGYTF
TRBJ2-7,TRBV5-6,.,.,TGTGCCAGCAGCTTACCCGGGGCTAGCATGTACTTC,CASSLPGASMYF
TRBJ2-5,TRBV12-3/TRBV12-4,.,.,TGTGCCAGCAGTTCGTTTGGAGAAGAGATCCAGTACTTC,CASSSFGEEIQYF
TRBJ2-7,TRBV11-2,.,.,TGTGCCAGCAGCCCCAGGGAGGGGGCCTACGAGCAGTACTTC,CASSPREGAYEQYF
TRBJ2-5,TRBV5-4,TRBD1,.,TGTGCCAGCAGCCAGGACAGGGGGCACGAGACCCAGTACTTC,CASSQDRGHETQYF
TRBJ2-5,TRBV18,.,.,TGTGCCAGCTCACCGCCGCATCGACTAGAGAGAGAGACCCAGTACTTC,CASSPPHRLERETQYF
TRBJ1-1,TRBV11-2,.,.,TGTGCCAGCAGCTTAGATCTCCTGGGGGGTAGGGGAGCTTTCTTT,CASSLDLLGGRGAFF
TRBJ1-6,TRBV7-9,TRBD1,.,TGTGCCAGCAGCCCGCGGACAGGGCAGAGCTCCTATAATTCACCCCTCCACTTT,CASSPRTGQSSYNSPLHF
TRBJ1-3,TRBV3-1/TRBV3-2,.,.,TGTGCCAGCAGCAACAGGGACCTCTCTGGAAACACCATATATTTT,CASSNRDLSGNTIYF
TRBJ1-2,TRBV7-8,TRBD1,.,TGTGCCAGCAGCTTAGACAGGGGTGATGGCTACACCTTC,CASSLDRGDGYTF
TRBJ1-3,TRBV10-2,TRBD1,.,TGCGCCAGCAGTAGACAGGGACCCGACTCTGGAAACACCATATATTTT,CASSRQGPDSGNTIYF
TRBJ2-3,TRBV27,.,.,TGTGCCAGCAAGGTCCAAAGCACAGATACGCAGTATTTT,CASKVQSTDTQYF
TRBJ1-5,TRBV6-2/TRBV6-3,.,.,TGTGCCAGCAGTCCCCTAAGTCAGCCCCAGCATTTT,CASSPLSQPQHF
TRBJ1-4,TRBV14,.,.,TGTGCCAGCAGCAGAGGGGGGAGCGAAAAACTGTTTTTT,CASSRGGSEKLFF
TRBJ2-4,TRBV19,.,few,TGTGCCAGTAGTGGGGGCGGGCTCATAGCCAAAAACATTCAGTACTTC,CASSGGGLIAKNIQYF
TRBJ2-7,TRBV4-1,.,.,TGCGCCAGCAGCCAAGAGGGATACGAGCAGTACTTC,CASSQEGYEQYF
TRBJ2-7,TRBV27,.,.,TGTGCCAGCAGTTTTATGGTGACCGCGACCTACGAGCAGTACTTC,CASSFMVTATYEQYF
TRBJ1-5,TRBV6-4,TRBD1,.,TGTGCCAGCAGACCAGGGACAGGGAGTATCCTTAGCAATCAGCCCCAGCATTTT,CASRPGTGSILSNQPQHF
TRBJ1-1,TRBV4-2,.,.,TGTGCCAGCAGCCTGAGGGGCTTGGACACTGAAGCTTTCTTT,CASSLRGLDTEAFF
TRBJ2-5,TRBV5-1,TRBD1,.,TGCGCCAGCAGCCAGGGGACAGGGGGACAAGAGACCCAGTACTTC,CASSQGTGGQETQYF
TRBJ2-3,TRBV2,.,.,TGTGCCAGCACCAGTACCGGGTGGGGGGCAGATACGCAGTATTTT,CASTSTGWGADTQYF
TRBJ2-1,TRBV6-2/TRBV6-3,TRBD2,.,TGTGCCAGCAGTTACCACGGGACTAGCGGGATCTACAATGAGCAGTTCTTC,CASSYHGTSGIYNEQFF
TRBJ1-5,TRBV18,TRBD1,.,TGTGCCAGCTCACAATACCGGGACAGGTATAGCAATCAGCCCCAGCATTTT,CASSQYRDRYSNQPQHF
TRBJ2-2,TRBV10-3,TRBD1,.,TGTGCCATCAGTGAGTGGAGGGGTCAGGGGGCGCGATTAAACACCGGGGAGCTGTTTTTT,CAISEWRGQGARLNTGELFF
TRBJ2-1,TRBV7-9,.,.,TGTGCCAGCAGCATCAGGGATGGTGAGCAGTTCTTC,CASSIRDGEQFF
TRBJ2-3,TRBV9,TRBD1,.,TGTGCCAGCAGCGCCAGGAGGACAGGGGGGGTCACAGATACGCAGTATTTT,CASSARRTGGVTDTQYF
TRBJ1-4,TRBV6-5,.,.,TGTGCCAGCAGATCACAGGGTGAAAAACTGTTTTTT,CASRSQGEKLFF
TRBJ2-3,TRBV2,.,once,TGTGCCAGCAGCACAGGCCAGGCGGGTACGCAGTATTTT,CASSTGQAGTQYF
TRBJ2-7,TRBV6-5,.,.,TGTGCTGTACAGGGAAACTACGAGCAGTACTTC,CAVQGNYEQYF
TRBJ2-5,TRBV4-1,TRBD2,.,TGCGCCAGCAGGGTGACTTTGACTAGCGGACAAGAGACCCAGTACTTC,CASRVTLTSGQETQYF
TRBJ2-3,TRBV24-1,.,.,TGTGCCACCAGCGGGACGGCTAGCACAGATACGCAGTATTTT,CATSGTASTDTQYF
TRBJ1-2,TRBV7-9,TRBD1,.,TGTGCCAGCAGCTTGCCCCAGGGGGCCGTCGAGTATGGCTACACCTTC,CASSLPQGAVEYGYTF
TRBJ1-2,TRBV2,.,.,TGTGCCAGCAGTGACCGGCAGGGTAATGGCTACACCTTC,CASSDRQGNGYTF
TRBJ2-2,TRBV10-3,.,.,TGTGCCATCAGTGACTTGGGGACCGGGGAGCTGTTTTTT,CAISDLGTGELFF
TRBJ1-1,TRBV25-1,.,.,TGTGCCAGCAGTTATGGGGACACTGAAGCTTTCTTT,CASSYGDTEAFF
TRBJ1-3,TRBV9,.,.,TGTGCCAGCAGCGCCCGGACAGTCTCTGGAAACACCATATATTTT,CASSARTVSGNTIYF
TRBJ1-1,TRBV7-2,TRBD1,.,TGTGCCAGCAGCGCCCGACAGGGGGCGCGTACTGAAGCTTTCTTT,CASSARQGARTEAFF
TRBJ1-2,TRBV19,TRBD1,.,TGTGCCAGTAGTACCTCCGCCGGGACAGGGAGCGGCTACACCTTC,CASSTSAGTGSGYTF
TRBJ2-7,TRBV5-6,TRBD2,once,TGTGCCAGCAGCTTGGATTCTGGCGGGGGGGCGTCCTACGAGCAGTACTTC,CASSLDSGGGASYEQYF
TRBJ1-4,TRBV7-2,.,.,TGTGCCAGCAGCCCCCTGGGGGGGGGTGAAAAACTGTTTTTT,CASSPLGGGEKLFF